The next 13 T cell receptor beta chains were all read from a single sample in a study of T cell responses to AZD1222 COVID-19 vaccine. Some clones are missing from TCRdb's copy, which holds only in-frame ones; the method was immunoSEQ multiplex PCR. Here the sample spans roughly 130,000 clones, 75% to 90% being singletons. Sequenced material: peripheral blood, taken on day 0 of AZD1222 vaccination. Receptors originate from an adult in good health.

J is TRBJ1-3 and V is TRBV6-5; 9 nucleotides match TRBD1. J lost 3 bases, V lost 5 bases, and 5 bases had no gene match. CDR1 is MNHEY, CDR2 SVGAGI, per germline. The CDR3 sequence is 15 residues long. CDR3 sequence: CASSQHRGLGNTIYF. CDR3 coding DNA: TGTGCCAGCAGTCAGCACAGGGGGCTTGGAAACACCATATATTTT.

The CDR3 spells CASSTKGGLSGFRTDTQYF. For the CDR3, the DNA is TGTGCCAGCAGCACAAAGGGGGGACTTAGCGGGTTTCGCACAGATACGCAGTATTTT. The V and J genes are TRBV21-1 and TRBJ2-3; the table's TRBD2 call for D was not verified on the DNA. TRBV21-1 is described as a pseudogene. This CDR3 region has 19 residues.

The chain employs TRBV30 and TRBJ1-5; 10 bases fit TRBD1. This CDR3 is built from 14 residues. Looked up from germline, CDR1 is GTSNPN and CDR2 is SVGIG (reference sequence). The J segment lost 7 bases and the V segment lost 8 bases, leaving 11 bases of the junction unmatched. The CDR3 DNA follows: TGTGCCGACTTACCGGGACAGGGGCCCCAGCCCCAGCATTTT. This encodes CADLPGQGPQPQHF.

The V and J genes are TRBV30 and TRBJ1-2; a weak D match, TRBD1 (6 bases). The CDR3 spans 14 residues. The germline CDR1 and CDR2 sequences are GTSNPN and SVGIG (reference sequence). Trimming took 4 bases from V and 0 from J, leaving 12 bases between them. The CDR3 bases are TGTGCCTGGAAAAAGGGGGTCCCTAACTATGGCTACACCTTC. It translates to CAWKKGVPNYGYTF.

The gene calls are TRBV11-3 and TRBJ1-6; D not resolved. Germline lookup yields CDR1 SGHNT and CDR2 YENEEA. The CDR3 length is 13 residues. The V end was cut by 8 bases, the J end by 7 bases, with 12 bases between. The DNA of the CDR3 is TGTGCCAGCTGCGAAGGGCCCAATTCACCCCTCCACTTT. Amino acid sequence: CASCEGPNSPLHF.

CDR3 sequence (DNA): TGTGCCACCCGTTCCAGGGGGACTGGAAACACCATATATTTT. Encoded protein: CATRSRGTGNTIYF. This rearrangement joins TRBV24-1 to TRBJ1-3; 7 bases line up with TRBD1. Germline trimming cut 9 bases from V and 2 bases from J; bases unmatched to any gene: 6. This CDR3 comprises 14 residues. Per the germline V gene, CDR1 is KGHDR and CDR2 is SFDVKD.

This clone was counted between two and nine times. This sequence joins TRBV19 and TRBJ1-5, with D possibly TRBD1 on 6 matching bases. The V end lost 6 bases, the J end lost 6 bases, and 21 bases lay between the germline ends. The CDR3 totals 16 residues. CDR1 is LNHDA and CDR2 is SQIVND in the germline V gene (reference sequence). CDR3: CASRGAGLSPSQPQHF. CDR3 coding DNA: TGTGCCAGTAGGGGGGCAGGGTTATCACCAAGTCAGCCCCAGCATTTT. The whole variable domain, remainder taken from reference TRBV19 and TRBJ1-5, is DGGITQSPKYLFRKEGQNVTLSCEQNLNHDAMYWYRQDPGQGLRLIYYSQIVNDFQKGDIAEGYSVSREKKESFPLTVTSAQKNPTAFYLCASRGAGLSPSQPQHFGDGTRLSIL.

The rearrangement joins TRBV5-1 to TRBJ2-7, with 7 bases identical to TRBD1. The CDR3 length is 13 residues. Germline-derived CDR1 and CDR2 are SGHRS and YFSETQ. V lost 4 bases and J lost 3; bases outside the gene matches: 4. CDR3 sequence reads: CASSARDSYEQYF. For the CDR3, the DNA is TGCGCCAGCAGCGCCCGGGACAGCTACGAGCAGTACTTC.

This chain uses TRBV4-3 with TRBJ1-2; 7 bases are shared with TRBD1. This CDR3 is built from 15 residues. Germline V gives CDR1 LGHNA, CDR2 YSLEER. J was trimmed by 4 bases and V by 1 base; bases with no gene match: 6. CDR3 sequence: CASSQVDRVGYGYTF. DNA of the CDR3: TGCGCCAGCAGCCAAGTTGACAGGGTTGGCTATGGCTACACCTTC.

The V and J genes are TRBV7-3 and TRBJ1-1, with a possible D match to TRBD1 (6 bases). The germline CDR1 and CDR2 sequences are SGHTA and FQGTGA. V was cut by 1 base and J by 1 base, with 10 bases left in between. The CDR3 runs 15 residues. CDR3 region: CASSLRVDRNTEAFF. The CDR3, as DNA: TGTGCCAGCAGCTTAAGGGTGGACAGGAACACTGAAGCTTTCTTT.

V usage is TRBV7-6 and J usage is TRBJ2-7; a possible D gene is TRBD1 (5 bases). The CDR3 is 17 amino acids. Germline CDR1 is SGHVS and CDR2 is FNYEAQ. Trimming took off 5 bases at V and 0 bases at J, with 20 bases between the two ends. This chain's CDR3 is CASSRYRVGAGSYEQYF. CDR3 DNA sequence: TGTGCCAGCAGCCGATACCGTGTAGGGGCAGGCTCCTACGAGCAGTACTTC.

V is TRBV6-2 or TRBV6-3 and J is TRBJ2-7, with TRBD2 as a possible D gene (5 bases). Germline V gene lookup returns CDR1 MNHEY and CDR2 SVGEGT. V gave up 2 bases and J gave up 11 bases, with 10 bases separating them. The CDR3 covers 11 residues. This chain's CDR3 is CASSYGGPEYF. The DNA of the CDR3 is TGTGCCAGCAGTTACGGAGGTCCGGAGTACTTC.

The sample holds a few counts of this clone. The V and J genes are TRBV2 and TRBJ2-7; 7 positions agree with TRBD1. The CDR3 is 12 amino acids. Germline V gives CDR1 SNHLY, CDR2 FYNNEI. Trimming at V came to 7 bases and at J to 2 bases, leaving 2 bases not matched to a gene. This CDR3 reads CASNRGTYEQYF. The DNA for the CDR3 is TGTGCCAGCAACAGGGGTACCTACGAGCAGTACTTC. The entire variable domain, with the rest obtained from reference TRBV2 and TRBJ2-7, is as follows: EPEVTQTPSHQVTQMGQEVILRCVPISNHLYFYWYRQILGQKVEFLVSFYNNEISEKSEIFDDQFSVERPDGSNFTLKIRSTKLEDSAMYFCASNRGTYEQYFGPGTRLTVT.